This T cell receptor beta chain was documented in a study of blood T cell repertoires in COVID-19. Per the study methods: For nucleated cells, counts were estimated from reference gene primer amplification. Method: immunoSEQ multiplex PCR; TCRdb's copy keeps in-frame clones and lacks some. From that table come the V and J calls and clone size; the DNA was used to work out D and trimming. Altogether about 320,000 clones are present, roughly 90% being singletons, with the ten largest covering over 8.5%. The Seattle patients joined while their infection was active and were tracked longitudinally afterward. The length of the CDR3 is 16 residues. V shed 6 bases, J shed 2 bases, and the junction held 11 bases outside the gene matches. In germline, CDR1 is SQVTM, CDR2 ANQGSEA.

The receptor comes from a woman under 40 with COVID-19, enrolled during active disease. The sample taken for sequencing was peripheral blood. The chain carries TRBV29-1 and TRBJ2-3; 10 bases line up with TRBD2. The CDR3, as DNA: TGCAGCGTCGCCGGGACTAGCGTTGGGGACACAGATACGCAGTATTTT. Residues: CSVAGTSVGDTDTQYF.